This T cell receptor (beta chain) comes out of a study of cytomegalovirus exposure and HLA in healthy donors (dated by TCRdb to the late 2010s). Looking at the study overall: An earlier analysis of about 530 of the donors reported 276 Gb of sequence data and approximately 120 million unique TCR beta sequences obtained from approximately 180 million T cells. An early release covering some 640 HLA-typed donors comprised about 300 gigabases of sequencing data and 85 million or so unique TCR sequences. Of the approximately 400 genotyped donors, approximately 80% were placed in the genetic ancestry cluster associated with self-reported Caucasian donors. The study was designed to test whether signatures of past pathogen exposure could be identified by cataloging public T cell receptors. The study used immunosequencing to profile the T cell repertoires of around 600 subjects and linked those repertoires to cytomegalovirus serostatus. Besides the first cohort of about 730 subjects, a separate validation cohort made up of over 100 different subjects was used. High-throughput TCR immunosequencing, statistical association of individual TCRs with disease status, and machine learning were combined to predict cytomegalovirus infection status. To study patterns of TCR occurrence, a later analysis re-analyzed previously published TCR beta repertoires from 666 donors and added high-resolution HLA genotyping. In the later analysis, no new phenotypic data were used to find candidate immune exposures; instead, reliance was placed on TCR beta sequences and their occurrence across donors. An earlier analysis of 500 to 750 of the donors applied high-throughput TCR beta sequencing to assess whether each TCR beta V gene segment acted as functional or pseudogenic. Donor age, sex, ethnicity and CMV serostatus were collected together with the repertoire data. Genome-wide SNP genotypes for about 65% of the roughly 670 donors were used in a later genetic analysis, which treated that subset as a discovery cohort. All discovery cohort repertoires had been generated using a single sequencing platform. Both class I and class II loci were covered by HLA typing, at four-digit resolution. The number of donors typed differed by locus, with about 629-640 for A, B, C, DRB1 and DQB1, approximately 500 for DQA1, 600 to 610 for DPA1, and about 450 for DPB1. A handful of DR-DQ haplotypes were handled as single units for association and clustering because linkage in the cohort was strong. Among almost 400 genotyped donors of the cohort, an average of around 240,000 unique TCR beta nucleotide sequences were sequenced per donor, approximately 20% of them non-productive.

Details on this clone: Its antigen is unknown. Qualities for individual bases were not recorded, and no much larger clone is one base off.

The cohort was made up of approximately 670 healthy bone marrow donors. At the time of sampling, all cohort members were nominally healthy, though unrecorded immune exposures were likely present. The donor tested CMV seronegative, placing the donor among the 350 to 400 seronegative members of the cohort. A peripheral blood sample was provided by each donor, and peripheral blood mononuclear cells were used for TCR beta sequencing. Genomic DNA was extracted from the blood cell samples with the Qiagen DNeasy Blood Extraction Kit. Library prep was done by the immunoSEQ multiplex PCR assay. For the multiplex PCR, a mixture combining 60 forward primers for TCR Vbeta segments and 13 reverse primers for TCR Jbeta segments was used. A multiplex PCR assay on genomic DNA amplified the CDR3 region of rearranged TCR beta genes. Amplified TCR beta libraries were sequenced as 87-base-pair reads on the Illumina HiSeq System. Under the source paper's analysis protocol: Across the 600 to 700 repertoires, a later analysis counted roughly 77 million unique TCR beta chains, roughly 11 million of which were shared by at least two donors. A nearest-neighbor algorithm error-corrected the raw reads and collapsed the reads into unique sequences, merging closely related sequences to remove PCR and sequencing errors. CDR3 sequences were aligned to IMGT reference sequences to assign V, D and J gene segments. For a sequence to be retained, a match of at least six nucleotides was required to both a V gene segment and a J gene segment. A rearrangement was called productive if the CDR3 had no stop codons and remained in frame with V and J, and every other rearrangement was called non-productive. CDR3 was defined according to IMGT convention as the region running from the second conserved V-encoded cysteine to the conserved J-encoded phenylalanine. The earlier analysis of 550 to 650 of the donors excluded any sequence lacking an unambiguous match to a single V gene segment. An earlier analysis of under 750 of the donors called V segments functional above 56.7% productive rearrangements and segregating when the between-donor standard deviation exceeded 5%. A statistical classification framework was developed to diagnose cytomegalovirus status using the catalog of TCR beta chain sequences. V and J gene assignment, in a later analysis, came from comparing TCR nucleotide sequences with IMGT/GENE-DB human TR gene sequences. Using the TCRdist pipeline, a later analysis assigned CDR3 sequences along with most-parsimonious VDJ recombination scenarios. In a later analysis, each TCR beta chain was defined by its CDR3 amino acid sequence together with its V-gene family, and reads lacking a unique V-gene family were excluded. A later analysis removed several hundred highly shared, low-generation-probability nucleotide sequences to deal with suspected cross-contamination and a sequencing artifact. In a later analysis, a clonal expansion index was calculated for each public chain from normalized within-repertoire ranks of inferred template counts. Generation probabilities in a later analysis came from a VDJ recombination model fitted to out-of-frame rearrangements, and those results were checked against IGoR. In a later analysis, hypergeometric tests were used to score TCR-TCR, TCR-HLA and TCR-CMV co-occurrence, with a repertoire-size bias correction applied to TCR pairs. False discovery rates were estimated in a later analysis by permuting HLA or CMV assignments 20 times. A later analysis grouped co-occurring TCRs with DBSCAN, adding TCRdist sequence similarity when clustering within HLA-allele-positive subsets. Co-occurrence clustering excluded repertoires with fewer than 30,000 or more than 120,000 public chains, plus five with anomalous nucleotide sharing. TCRdb stores this immuneACCESS table with in-frame sequences only. Part of the clones is absent; in the studies checked, under half of the shortfall reflects unresolved V genes, and no reason is known for the rest. D and trimming come from the DNA, and the V and J calls and clone size come from that table. This sample has approximately 220,000 clones in its table, and 60% to 80% of those were observed once. The ten biggest clones cover roughly 1.9% of the sample.

There are 14 amino acids in the CDR3, from cysteine to phenylalanine inclusive. Solely the CDR3 DNA is kept, with 42 bases framed from the first base. Sequences MNHEY (CDR1) and SMNVEV (CDR2) are obtained from the germline V gene (reference sequence). V trim: 5 bases; J trim: 8 bases; unmatched bases: 4. General study outcomes and caveats: According to a later genetic analysis, donors in an Asian-associated ancestry cluster had fewer N-insertions in productive TCRs than the approximately 710-donor mean. In a later genetic analysis, a missense DCLRE1C variant was associated with V-gene and J-gene trimming of TCR beta chains, and the association was replicated in an independent cohort. Most TCR sequences were seen in very few donors, while some public TCRs were found in many individuals. In a later analysis, HLA-associated TCR beta chains were found to be more clonally expanded and to have lower generation probabilities than equally common non-associated chains. Because HLA typing was unavailable for some donors at each locus, only the typed subset was used in association tests. A further reported finding was that TCR beta sequences accurately predicted the HLA-A and HLA-B alleles for most subjects in the first cohort. A later analysis associated about 18,000 TCR beta sequences with specific HLA alleles at a false discovery rate of 0.05. The classifier was reported to diagnose cytomegalovirus status with high specificity and sensitivity in both the original and validation cohorts. Roughly uniform sequencing depth across donors was assumed in presence/absence analyses, although this assumption may not hold. Most CMV-associated TCR beta chains appeared to be HLA-restricted in a later analysis, and the HLA associations seemed to be driven largely by CMV exposure. CMV serostatus was the only immune exposure information available for the cohort. A group of highly shared sequence variants was considered likely to be a technical artifact of the sequencing pipeline. The 87-base-pair reads could not distinguish some IMGT-functional V segments, including TRBV6-2 and TRBV6-3, so those segments were excluded. In the study, approximately 150 TCR beta chains were listed as associated with cytomegalovirus. Three of the identified cytomegalovirus-associated TCR beta chains were confirmed in vitro to be specific for cytomegalovirus antigens. According to a later analysis, parvovirus B19, influenza, CMV and Epstein-Barr virus appeared linked to several top co-occurrence clusters. An earlier analysis of approximately 540 of the donors showed that most TCR beta V segments appeared in productive rearrangements either about 87% or about 30% of the time, which broadly matched IMGT annotations. The authors suggested that the approach could potentially be extended to other disease states and immunological phenotypes. When HLA alleles, especially DR and DQ, strongly co-occurred, TCR associations were difficult to assign to individual alleles. The earlier analysis of approximately 560 of the donors excluded over 15 rarely observed V segments, including chromosome 9 orphons, because counts were too low. Linkage disequilibrium might explain the correlated functional status among segregating V segments, but an unknown experimental factor could not be ruled out. A later analysis found that TCR association rates varied across HLA loci, with DRB1 alleles showing the most associated TCRs and HLA-C alleles the fewest. Only TCR beta chains were sequenced in this cohort, and the absence of alpha or paired-chain data limited detectable features.

The sequenced sample was PBMCs. The sequence derives from a man between 18 and 35 years old in good health and CMV-seronegative. This chain is built from TRBV27 and TRBJ2-1; the central 12 bases match TRBD1. The sequence in DNA is TGTGCCAGCAGTAAGGGGACAGGGGGCTATGAGCAGTTCTTC. Translation gives CASSKGTGGYEQFF.